A single sample is the source of the 10 T cell receptor beta chains below, sequenced in a study of response to subunit inactivated influenza vaccine. From the RT-PCR reads, TCRdb called clonotypes with MiXCR, one entry per CDR3 protein. This table has approximately 700,000 distinct CDR3 sequences, approximately 14% appearing once. This specimen was PBMCs from blood, taken around 15 days before vaccination. These receptors originate from a man aged 50-59 years who received an inactivated influenza vaccine.

With regard to this clonotype: One junction end does not reproduce the germline sequence, and a read error may be involved. The chain recombines TRBV7-2 with TRBJ2-3, with no clear D. CDR1 and CDR2 from the germline V gene are SGHTA and FQGNSA. This CDR3 contains 12 residues. Written as DNA, the CDR3 is TGTGCCAGCAGCTTAGGGCTCAAGAACTCCTTTTTT. Residues: CASSLGLKNSFF.

This clonotype was picked up many times. This chain joins TRBV5-1 and TRBJ1-2, with TRBD1 identical over 10 bases. The J segment lost 3 bases and the V segment lost 5 bases, leaving 7 bases of the junction unmatched. This CDR3 has 15 amino acids. The germline gives CDR1 SGHRS, CDR2 YFSETQ. CDR3 amino acids: CASSPGTGVYYGYTF. CDR3 DNA: TGCGCCAGCAGTCCCGGGACAGGGGTATACTATGGCTACACCTTC.

The rearrangement joins TRBV4-2 to TRBJ1-1; 7 bases match TRBD1. Germline CDR1 reads LGHNA; CDR2 reads YNFKEQ. This CDR3 has 16 residues. V was clipped by 0 bases and J by 0 bases; unmatched bases: 4. CDR3: CASSQEEQGMNTEAFF. Written as DNA, the CDR3 is TGTGCCAGCAGCCAAGAGGAACAGGGGATGAACACTGAAGCTTTCTTT.

This clonotype was seen a handful of times. The chain couples TRBV7-2 to TRBJ1-3; D is perhaps TRBD1 (5 bases). The CDR3 contains 16 residues. Germline CDR1 SGHTA, CDR2 FQGNSA. V was trimmed by 5 bases and J by 1 base, leaving 15 bases between them. The CDR3 DNA reads TGTGCCAGCAGCCGCGAACAGGCCCGGTCTGGAAACACCATATATTTT. This codes for CASSREQARSGNTIYF.

A few counts support this clonotype. The rearrangement links TRBV18 to TRBJ2-5; 10 positions match TRBD1. V was pared by 5 bases and J by 0 bases, with 6 bases of the junction left unmatched. Germline assignment: CDR1 KGHSH and CDR2 LQKENI. The CDR3 has 16 residues. CDR3 region: CASSTRDRGHQETQYF. The CDR3, as DNA: TGTGCCAGCTCAACTCGGGACAGGGGTCACCAAGAGACCCAGTACTTC.

This chain connects TRBV4-2 to TRBJ2-7; 8 nucleotides align to TRBD1. Trimming at V came to 1 base and at J to 4 bases, leaving 3 bases not matched to a gene. Germline-derived CDR1 and CDR2 are LGHNA and YNFKEQ. This CDR3 is built from 14 residues. CDR3 loop: CASSQGRGRYEQYF. The CDR3 DNA sequence: TGTGCCAGCAGCCAAGGCAGGGGGCGTTACGAGCAGTACTTC.

This clonotype has only a few counts. J is TRBJ1-5 and V is TRBV20-1; D gene unclear. The CDR3 runs 14 residues. The germline V gene encodes CDR1 DFQATT and CDR2 SNEGSKA (reference sequence). Trimming cost V 0 bases and J 6 bases, with 12 bases left between them. The CDR3 DNA follows: TGCAGTGCTAGAGATCAAACGACCAGTCAGCCCCAGCATTTT. It translates to CSARDQTTSQPQHF.

A few counts support this clonotype. CDR3 DNA sequence: TGTGCCAGCAGCCGACAGGGAGAAAGGCGCAATCAGCCCCAGCATTTT. It specifies CASSRQGERRNQPQHF. The rearrangement uses TRBV6-1 and TRBJ1-5; 7 nucleotides agree with TRBD1. V lost 6 bases, J lost 2 bases, and 10 bases stayed unmatched. CDR3 length equals 16 residues. CDR1 is MNHNS, CDR2 SASEGT, per germline.

This clonotype was counted between two and nine times. This chain connects TRBV20-1 to TRBJ1-5; D is possibly TRBD1 (5 bases). The CDR3 covers 17 residues. Looked up from germline, CDR1 is DFQATT and CDR2 is SNEGSKA (reference sequence). With 3 bases removed from V and 2 bases from J, the gap between germline ends came to 20 bases. CDR3 residues: CSARPGTPKGGNQPQHF. The CDR3 DNA follows: TGCAGTGCTAGGCCCGGGACCCCTAAAGGGGGCAATCAGCCCCAGCATTTT.

This clonotype came up many times. The chain links TRBV5-1 to TRBJ2-5; possible D gene TRBD2, 6 bases. The V gene lost 0 bases and the J gene lost 2 bases, with 14 bases spanning the gap. The CDR3 consists of 16 residues. Germline V gene lookup returns CDR1 SGHRS and CDR2 YFSETQ. The CDR3 DNA reads as TGCGCCAGCAGCTTGGGGAGCGGGTCCGGTCAAGAGACCCAGTACTTC. Protein sequence: CASSLGSGSGQETQYF.